A selection of T cell receptor beta chains follows, all from one sample in a study of T cell repertoires in cytomegalovirus infection. MiXCR was run by TCRdb on the reads, yielding one entry per CDR3 protein. The table has about 130,000 distinct CDR3 sequences, 7.5% to 9% seen once. Specimen: PBMCs. The source of these receptors is a human donor in good health (CMV status not recorded). Some clones in this sample may be carry-over from other donors' samples. Each CDR3 is given with its conserved first and last residue. A D gene is named only where the DNA matches it firmly. Part of the rows lack a size; the others show once, few, many or a class for expanded clones.

d_call	clone_size	v_call	j_call	cdr3_nt	cdr3_aa
TRBD2	many	TRBV7-2	TRBJ2-1	TGTGCCAGCAGCTTAGAGGGGGGGACTAGCGGGGGGGCCTTGGGTGAGCAGTTCTTC	CASSLEGGTSGGALGEQFF
-	-	TRBV5-6	TRBJ2-7	TGTGCCAGCAGCTTGCTAGTCGGGTACGAGCAGTACTTC	CASSLLVGYEQYF
TRBD2	many	TRBV11-2	TRBJ2-3	TGTGCCAGCAGCTTAGGGACTAGCGGGGGCCAGTATTTT	CASSLGTSGGQYF
TRBD1	few	TRBV20-1	TRBJ1-5	TGCAGTGCTAGGAGCGACAGGGGGCTACAGCCCCAGCATTTT	CSARSDRGLQPQHF
TRBD2	few	TRBV20-1	TRBJ2-1	TGCAGTGCTAGAAATAGCGGGGGGGCCGGGAATGAGCAGTTCTTC	CSARNSGGAGNEQFF
TRBD1	-	TRBV18	TRBJ2-7	TGTGCCAGCTCACGGGACAGGGAACTCTACGAGCAGTACTTC	CASSRDRELYEQYF
TRBD2	many	TRBV28	TRBJ2-5	TGTGCCAGCATTAGCGGGGTGATGGAGACCCAGTACTTC	CASISGVMETQYF
-	-	TRBV2	TRBJ2-7	TGTGCCAGCAGTGTTGGTTCCTACGAGCAGTACTTC	CASSVGSYEQYF
-	many	TRBV20-1	TRBJ2-1	TGCAGTGCCCGCGGTCCCATCCACAATGAGCAGTTCTTC	CSARGPIHNEQFF
TRBD2	many	TRBV19	TRBJ2-2	TGTGCCAGTACCCGGGGACTAGCGGGGGCAACGAACACCGGGGAGCTGTTTTTT	CASTRGLAGATNTGELFF
-	few	TRBV6-5	TRBJ2-5	TGTGCCAGCAGTTCCCCCCCCCAAGAGACCCAGTACTTC	CASSSPPQETQYF
TRBD2	few	TRBV7-9	TRBJ2-5	TGTGCCAGCAGCTCCTCGGGGGAGCGGGGGCACCAAGAGACCCAGTACTTC	CASSSSGERGHQETQYF
TRBD2	many	TRBV7-8	TRBJ2-5	TGTGCCAGCACCGAGGGGACTAGAGGGGCGGAGACCCAGTACTTC	CASTEGTRGAETQYF
TRBD1	few	TRBV4-1	TRBJ1-5	TGCGCCAGCAGCCAAGATTGGGACAGCTTAGGTCAGCCCCAGCATTTT	CASSQDWDSLGQPQHF
-	many	TRBV7-3	TRBJ2-1	TGTGCCAGCAGCTCGACAGCGCCAACCCTCTACAATGAGCAGTTCTTC	CASSSTAPTLYNEQFF